The present T cell receptor beta chain was sequenced within a study of cytomegalovirus exposure and HLA in healthy donors. This clone was seen once. Its antigen remains unknown. Study conclusions and caveats: Diagnosis of cytomegalovirus status made by the classifier reportedly showed high specificity and sensitivity.

This table comes from immunoSEQ multiplex PCR, and its TCRdb copy is limited to in-frame clones, with some not included. Of about 120,000 clones listed, 89% are singletons. The germline gives CDR1 MNHNS, CDR2 SASEGT. V dropped 4 bases and J dropped 2; count of bases not matched to a gene: 0. The CDR3 covers 14 residues. This TCR was recovered from a woman aged 18-29 years in good health and CMV-seronegative. Sequenced sample: PBMCs. V gene TRBV6-1 combines with J gene TRBJ1-2; the match to TRBD1 covers 11 bases. The CDR3 is CASSGDRGNYGYTF. Here the CDR3 DNA reads TGTGCCAGCAGTGGGGACAGGGGGAACTATGGCTACACCTTC.